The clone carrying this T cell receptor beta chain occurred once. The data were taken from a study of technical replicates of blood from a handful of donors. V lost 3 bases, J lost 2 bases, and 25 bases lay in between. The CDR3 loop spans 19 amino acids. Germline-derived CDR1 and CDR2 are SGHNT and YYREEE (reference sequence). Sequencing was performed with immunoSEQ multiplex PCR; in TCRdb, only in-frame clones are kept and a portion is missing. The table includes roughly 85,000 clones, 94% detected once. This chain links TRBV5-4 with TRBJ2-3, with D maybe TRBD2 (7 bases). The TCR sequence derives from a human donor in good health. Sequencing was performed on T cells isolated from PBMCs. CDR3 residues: CASSSTPPWRGQFTDTQYF. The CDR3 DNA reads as TGTGCCAGCAGCTCAACCCCTCCATGGCGGGGGCAGTTCACAGATACGCAGTATTTT.